This T cell receptor beta chain comes out of a study of blood T cell repertoires in COVID-19. Study-level background: Sources were T cells, B-cell-depleted T cells, or PBMCs; the material itself was cDNA or gDNA.

J was trimmed by 7 bases and V by 2 bases; bases with no gene match: 6. Germline lookup yields CDR1 WNHNN and CDR2 SYGVQD (reference sequence). This CDR3 contains 14 residues. Using immunoSEQ multiplex PCR, the repertoire was profiled, and TCRdb retains in-frame clones only, with some absent. Altogether 52,000 or so clones are present, roughly 90% being singletons, with the ten largest covering approximately 3.6%. Seattle's cohort entered during active infection and was followed longitudinally. The rearrangement joins TRBV10-1 to TRBJ2-7; 9 bases are a match to TRBD1. Sequenced input: peripheral blood. The TCR originated in a man in his forties with COVID-19, enrolled during active disease. The CDR3 here is CASSEHGTGREQYF. The CDR3 coding sequence is TGCGCCAGCAGTGAGCATGGGACAGGGCGAGAGCAGTACTTC.